Shown below are 30 T cell receptor beta chains from a single sample sequenced in a study of STAT3 mutations in large granular lymphocyte leukemia. The study's findings and limits: In T-cell large granular lymphocyte leukemia, about half of patients showed multiple immunodominant subclonotypes.

Sequenced by immunoSEQ multiplex PCR; TCRdb stores in-frame clones only, minus some. In the table there are 35,000 to 40,000 clones, nearly 90% of which are singletons. These TCRs are of unknown antigen specificity. Sequenced: PBMCs. These receptors were obtained from a human donor with T large granular lymphocyte leukemia. Some clones in this sample may be carry-over from other donors' samples.

The gene calls are TRBV27 and TRBJ1-2, with TRBD1 matching over 10 bases. With V trimmed by 5 bases and J by 7 bases, 10 bases remained unmatched. Germline V gene data show CDR1 as MNHEY and CDR2 as SMNVEV (reference sequence). This CDR3 region has 15 residues. DNA of the CDR3: TGTGCCAGCAGTCCCCAAGGGACAGGGGCGTCTGGCTACACCTTC. Translating gives CASSPQGTGASGYTF.

V and J are TRBV11-2 and TRBJ2-7; D is possibly TRBD1 (5 bases). The CDR3 is 13 residues long. The germline gives CDR1 SGHAT, CDR2 FQNNGV. V was shortened by 5 bases and J by 5 bases, with 13 bases between the two germline ends. Written as DNA, the CDR3 is TGTGCCAGCAGCCTACGACAGTTTAACGAGCAGTACTTC. It translates to CASSLRQFNEQYF.

The V and J genes are TRBV25-1 and TRBJ1-5, with D perhaps TRBD1 (6 bases). V was cut by 3 bases and J by 7 bases, with 16 bases left in between. The CDR3 runs to 15 residues. Germline CDR1 reads MGHDK; CDR2 reads SYGVNS. CDR3 nucleotide sequence: TGTGCCAGCAGTGATGGACAGTCGTTTTCACAGCCCCAGCATTTT. This sequence encodes CASSDGQSFSQPQHF.

V gene TRBV5-4 combines with J gene TRBJ2-2; D gene uncertain. Trimming took 0 bases from V and 5 from J, leaving 2 bases between them. Germline-derived CDR1 and CDR2 are SGHNT and YYREEE (reference sequence). This CDR3 has 12 amino acids. The DNA of the CDR3 is TGTGCCAGCAGCTTGGCAACCGGGGAGCTGTTTTTT. It codes for CASSLATGELFF.

This chain links TRBV9 with TRBJ1-1; a weak D match, TRBD1 (5 bases). Trimming stripped 0 bases from V and 5 bases from J, with 11 bases between. The germline V gene encodes CDR1 SGDLS and CDR2 YYNGEE. The CDR3 is 14 residues long. CDR3: CASSVVAGSTEAFF. The CDR3 DNA reads TGTGCCAGCAGCGTAGTGGCAGGGAGTACTGAAGCTTTCTTT.

The chain recombines TRBV10-3 with TRBJ1-2; the D is unclear. This CDR3 is 13 amino acids long. V was shortened by 4 bases and J by 6 bases, with 12 bases between the two germline ends. Germline values: CDR1 ENHRY, CDR2 SYGVKD. The CDR3 coding sequence is TGTGCCATCAGTGTTGACAAGACAAATGGCTACACCTTC. Residues: CAISVDKTNGYTF.

Comment on this clone: Within the sample, other DNA sequences also encode this same CDR3. The chain links TRBV5-6 to TRBJ1-5; TRBD1 might be the D (5 bases). The CDR3 extends over 15 amino acids. With 1 base removed from V and 4 bases from J, the gap between germline ends came to 12 bases. Germline V gene sequence: CDR1 SGHDT, CDR2 YYEEEE. In nucleotides, the CDR3 is TGTGCCAGCAGCTTGACAGGTTCAGGAAATCAGCCCCAGCATTTT. Protein product: CASSLTGSGNQPQHF.

The CDR3 DNA is TGTGCCAGCAGCCCTCGACCTGGGGACAATCAGCCCCAGCATTTT. Translating it yields CASSPRPGDNQPQHF. The J gene is TRBJ1-5, the V gene TRBV7-2, with D unresolved. Trimming removed 5 bases from V and 3 bases from J, with 14 bases in between. The CDR3 is made up of 15 amino acids. Germline assignment: CDR1 SGHTA and CDR2 FQGNSA.

This clone appeared a few times. V and J are TRBV4-3 and TRBJ1-2; D gene uncertain. The CDR3 is 13 amino acids. The germline gives CDR1 LGHNA, CDR2 YSLEER. V shed 4 bases and J shed 5 bases, with 11 bases lying between them. CDR3 sequence (DNA): TGCGCCAGCAGCCTGACGGGCCTATATGGCTACACCTTC. Translated, it gives CASSLTGLYGYTF.

The chain employs TRBV5-5 and TRBJ1-2; tentative D call: TRBD1 (5 bases). This CDR3 is built from 15 residues. Germline values: CDR1 SGHKS, CDR2 YYEKEE (reference sequence). Between the trimmed V and J ends, which lost 5 bases and 5 bases, there was a span of 19 bases. CDR3 nucleotide sequence: TGTGCCAGCAGGCCTGAGCAGGGCTTACTTTATGGCTACACCTTC. Amino acids: CASRPEQGLLYGYTF.

The V call is TRBV7-6, the J call TRBJ1-4, with D possibly matching TRBD1 (5 bases). V lost 2 bases to trimming and J lost 5 bases, with 15 bases between them. The germline gives CDR1 SGHVS, CDR2 FNYEAQ. The CDR3 is 16 residues long. CDR3 protein: CASSLLAITGNEKLFF. CDR3 bases: TGTGCCAGCAGCTTACTCGCTATCACAGGAAATGAAAAACTGTTTTTT.

The DNA of the CDR3 is TGTGCCAGCAGCTCGACAGGGGGAGGGGAGACCCAGTACTTC. As protein: CASSSTGGGETQYF. This chain joins TRBV5-4 and TRBJ2-5; 9 nucleotides match TRBD1. The CDR3 runs 14 residues. The V gene end was trimmed by 3 bases and the J gene end by 5 bases; junction bases not matched to a gene: 5. In germline, CDR1 is SGHNT, CDR2 YYREEE (reference sequence).

This sequence joins TRBV2 and TRBJ2-5; tentative D call: TRBD2 (6 bases). The germline V and J ends were trimmed by 0 bases and 5 bases, with 13 bases remaining between them. Germline V gene lookup returns CDR1 SNHLY and CDR2 FYNNEI. CDR3 size: 15 residues. The DNA of the CDR3 is TGTGCCAGCAGTGAAGCGCTTGCGGGGAAGGAGACCCAGTACTTC. Amino acid sequence: CASSEALAGKETQYF.

This chain uses TRBV15 with TRBJ2-7, with D possibly matching TRBD2 (5 bases). CDR3 size: 16 residues. Germline CDR1 and CDR2: LNHNV and YYDKDF (reference sequence). The V gene lost 0 bases and the J gene lost 2 bases, with 14 bases spanning the gap. CDR3 bases: TGTGCCACCAGCAGAGAAGGGTGGGGAGAAACCTACGAGCAGTACGTC. Translating gives CATSREGWGETYEQYV.

The V call is TRBV4-1, the J call TRBJ1-2; D gene unclear. The germline V gene encodes CDR1 MGHRA and CDR2 YSYEKL. V shed 3 bases and J shed 3 bases, with 11 bases lying between them. This CDR3 spans 14 amino acids. The CDR3 protein is CASSQAYSDYGYTF. The CDR3, as DNA: TGCGCCAGCAGCCAGGCCTACAGCGACTATGGCTACACCTTC.

The chain is built from TRBV25-1 and TRBJ2-3; maybe TRBD1 (7 bases). The V end lost 3 bases, the J end lost 4 bases, and 11 bases lay between the germline ends. CDR1 is MGHDK, CDR2 SYGVNS, per germline. The CDR3 runs 14 residues. CDR3 amino acids: CASSDPRGADTQYF. The CDR3 bases are TGTGCCAGCAGTGACCCCAGGGGGGCAGATACGCAGTATTTT.

The chain recombines TRBV14 with TRBJ2-1; weak D call: TRBD1 (6 bases). The CDR3 is 16 residues long. The germline CDR1 and CDR2 sequences are SGHDN and FVKESK. Trimming left V 4 bases short and J 3 bases short, with 16 bases between. This CDR3 is CASSPSIRGFYNEQFF. Written as DNA, the CDR3 is TGTGCCAGCAGCCCCTCCATCAGGGGATTCTACAATGAGCAGTTCTTC.

The chain joins TRBV5-1 to TRBJ2-1, with D possibly TRBD2 on 6 matching bases. The germline V and J ends were trimmed by 6 bases and 2 bases, with 6 bases remaining between them. CDR1 is SGHRS and CDR2 is YFSETQ in the germline V gene. The CDR3 length is 12 residues. The CDR3 protein is CASTGAYNEQFF. Written as DNA, the CDR3 is TGCGCCAGCACGGGGGCCTACAATGAGCAGTTCTTC.

The chain uses TRBV5-1 and TRBJ2-3; the D gene is possibly TRBD2 (5 bases). Germline CDR1 reads SGHRS; CDR2 reads YFSETQ. The CDR3 is 15 amino acids. V lost 4 bases and J lost 7, with 19 bases in between. The CDR3 region has the DNA TGCGCCAGCAGCGCCGAGAGGGCTGGTATGAATACGCAGTATTTT. Translated, it gives CASSAERAGMNTQYF.

V gene TRBV6-4 combines with J gene TRBJ2-3, with D unclear. Germline loops: CDR1 MRHNA, CDR2 SNTAGT. Trimming removed 0 bases at V and 2 bases at J, with 9 bases between. The CDR3 is 15 amino acids. This chain's CDR3 is CASSDSAGNTDTQYF. In nucleotides, the CDR3 is TGTGCCAGCAGTGACTCGGCAGGTAACACAGATACGCAGTATTTT.

The rearrangement links TRBV30 to TRBJ2-5; 7 nucleotides line up with TRBD2. This CDR3 has 14 amino acids. V trimming: 3 bases; J trimming: 7 bases; junction bases outside the gene matches: 11. Germline loops: CDR1 GTSNPN, CDR2 SVGIG (reference sequence). The CDR3 loop is CAWRAAGVFGTQYF. CDR3 sequence (DNA): TGTGCCTGGAGGGCGGCGGGGGTTTTCGGGACCCAGTACTTC.

This clone was observed a single time. The chain has TRBV6-6 and TRBJ1-5, with TRBD1 identical over 7 bases. Unmatched junction bases numbered 10, after V lost 5 bases and J lost 3 bases. CDR3 size: 16 residues. Germline V gene lookup returns CDR1 MNHNY and CDR2 SVGAGI (reference sequence). The CDR3 DNA reads as TGTGCCAGCAGTCCCCGACAGGGCCACAACAATCAGCCCCAGCATTTT. Its protein is CASSPRQGHNNQPQHF.

This sequence joins TRBV28 and TRBJ1-6, with a tentative D call TRBD1 (5 bases). The CDR3 sequence is 15 residues long. Germline lookup yields CDR1 MDHEN and CDR2 SYDVKM. Trimming shortened V by 5 bases and J by 10 bases, and 18 bases separated the two germline ends. The CDR3 is CASSVGQTLASPLHF. DNA of the CDR3: TGTGCCAGCAGTGTCGGACAAACCTTGGCCTCACCCCTCCACTTT.

The chain carries TRBV7-2 and TRBJ1-3; no clear D. CDR1 and CDR2 (germline): SGHTA, FQGNSA. V was pared by 5 bases and J by 4 bases, with 12 bases between. The length of the CDR3 is 14 residues. CDR3 DNA sequence: TGTGCCAGCAGCCCTAGACCGACCGGAAACACCATATATTTT. Amino acid sequence: CASSPRPTGNTIYF.

The table lists this clone with a count of one. V gene TRBV18 combines with J gene TRBJ2-3; 11 positions agree with TRBD2. V lost 3 bases to trimming and J lost 2 bases; unmatched junction nucleotides: 10. The germline gives CDR1 KGHSH, CDR2 LQKENI. The CDR3 has 18 residues. Written as DNA, the CDR3 is TGTGCCAGCTCACCCGGATCGGGACTAGCGGAAAACACAGATACGCAGTATTTT. Its protein product is CASSPGSGLAENTDTQYF.

This clone appeared a single time. The chain combines TRBV5-1 with TRBJ2-2, with D unclear. Germline V gives CDR1 SGHRS, CDR2 YFSETQ. CDR3 length: 12 amino acids. The V end lost 0 bases, the J end lost 7 bases, and 4 bases lay between the germline ends. The CDR3 here is CASSLEVGELFF. The CDR3 DNA follows: TGCGCCAGCAGCTTGGAAGTCGGGGAGCTGTTTTTT.

The V gene is TRBV7-9, the J gene TRBJ2-2; D not resolved. Germline CDR1 SEHNR, CDR2 FQNEAQ (reference sequence). V was trimmed by 4 bases and J by 4 bases, leaving 1 base between them. This CDR3 spans 11 amino acids. DNA of the CDR3: TGTGCCAGCAGCTCCACCGGGGAGCTGTTTTTT. This gives the protein CASSSTGELFF.

J is TRBJ1-4 and V is TRBV6-1; D is unresolved. Germline assignment: CDR1 MNHNS and CDR2 SASEGT. The V end lost 1 base, the J end lost 7 bases, and 10 bases lay between the germline ends. This CDR3 comprises 14 residues. The CDR3 reads CASSEVGSVEKLFF. The CDR3 DNA sequence: TGTGCCAGCAGTGAAGTCGGGTCGGTTGAAAAACTGTTTTTT.

This rearrangement joins TRBV5-1 to TRBJ2-2, with 9 bases identical to TRBD1. Germline V gene lookup returns CDR1 SGHRS and CDR2 YFSETQ. V trimming: 4 bases; J trimming: 4 bases; junction bases outside the gene matches: 2. The CDR3 has 14 amino acids. In DNA form, the CDR3 reads TGCGCCAGCAGCGGGACAGGGACCACCGGGGAGCTGTTTTTT. It translates to CASSGTGTTGELFF.

This chain connects TRBV7-2 to TRBJ1-5; 11 bases are shared with TRBD1. The CDR3 spans 15 residues. Trimming at V came to 1 base and at J to 7 bases, leaving 3 bases not matched to a gene. Germline CDR1 reads SGHTA; CDR2 reads FQGNSA. CDR3 sequence reads: CASSLGRDRGQPQHF. The CDR3 DNA sequence: TGTGCCAGCAGCTTAGGCCGGGACAGGGGGCAGCCCCAGCATTTT.